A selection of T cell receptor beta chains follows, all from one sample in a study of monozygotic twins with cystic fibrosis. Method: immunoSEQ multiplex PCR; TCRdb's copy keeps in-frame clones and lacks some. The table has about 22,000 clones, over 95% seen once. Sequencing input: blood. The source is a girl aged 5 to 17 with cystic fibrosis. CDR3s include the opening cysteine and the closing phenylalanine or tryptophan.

cdr3_aa: CASSQNKGGGNQPQHF
v_call: TRBV21-1
j_call: TRBJ1-5

cdr3_aa: CASLPGLASHEQFF
v_call: TRBV5-1
j_call: TRBJ2-1

cdr3_aa: CASTKRAATGELFF
v_call: TRBV6-5
j_call: TRBJ2-2

cdr3_aa: CASRKTGLRDTQYF
v_call: TRBV27
j_call: TRBJ2-3

cdr3_aa: CASSQQGLGEQFF
v_call: TRBV4-1
j_call: TRBJ2-1

cdr3_aa: CASRPDFTGELFF
v_call: TRBV5-1
j_call: TRBJ2-2

cdr3_aa: CASSLGSGTDTEAFF
v_call: TRBV7-2
j_call: TRBJ1-1

cdr3_aa: CASSLAGGTGEQYF
v_call: TRBV7-2
j_call: TRBJ2-7

cdr3_aa: CASSGRQGARDGELFF
v_call: TRBV19
j_call: TRBJ2-2

cdr3_aa: CASSYSNYRGLGGYTF
v_call: TRBV6-5
j_call: TRBJ1-2

cdr3_aa: CASNVLEHTGELFF
v_call: TRBV19
j_call: TRBJ2-2

cdr3_aa: CASSQEFTILYEQYF
v_call: TRBV4-1
j_call: TRBJ2-7

cdr3_aa: CASSQRGLAETTGELFF
v_call: TRBV4-3
j_call: TRBJ2-2

cdr3_aa: CASSQARRSNEQFF
v_call: TRBV4-3
j_call: TRBJ2-1

cdr3_aa: CASSSKAGTSGKGISDEQFF
v_call: TRBV5-4
j_call: TRBJ2-1

cdr3_aa: CASSIGQGDSNQPQHF
v_call: TRBV7-9
j_call: TRBJ1-5

cdr3_aa: CASRARLVGWADTQYF
v_call: TRBV2
j_call: TRBJ2-3

cdr3_aa: CASTPGANYGYTF
v_call: TRBV6-5
j_call: TRBJ1-2

cdr3_aa: CASSLANTDTQYF
v_call: TRBV7-2
j_call: TRBJ2-3

cdr3_aa: CASSEKTGCRFVNTEAFF
v_call: TRBV21-1
j_call: TRBJ1-1

cdr3_aa: CASSGVGQGPSYTF
v_call: TRBV5-4
j_call: TRBJ1-2

cdr3_aa: CASQGVEAFF
v_call: TRBV6-5
j_call: TRBJ1-1

cdr3_aa: CASSPKGRIYGYTF
v_call: TRBV28
j_call: TRBJ1-2

cdr3_aa: CASSPRTFNYGYTF
v_call: TRBV5-6
j_call: TRBJ1-2

cdr3_aa: CASSERTGNTGELFF
v_call: TRBV2
j_call: TRBJ2-2

cdr3_aa: CSGKTGVGWYNEQFF
v_call: TRBV29-1
j_call: TRBJ2-1

cdr3_aa: CASSERMGRTEAFF
v_call: TRBV2
j_call: TRBJ1-1

cdr3_aa: CSVGSTSKDTQYF
v_call: TRBV29-1
j_call: TRBJ2-3

cdr3_aa: CASTGGLTDTQYF
v_call: TRBV6-5
j_call: TRBJ2-3

cdr3_aa: CASSLVPGIAGANVLTF
v_call: TRBV7-3
j_call: TRBJ2-6

cdr3_aa: CASARTSGNTGELFF
v_call: TRBV9
j_call: TRBJ2-2

cdr3_aa: CATSRAGGIHEQYF
v_call: TRBV15
j_call: TRBJ2-7

cdr3_aa: CASSQEGGYQIDTQYF
v_call: TRBV4-3
j_call: TRBJ2-3

cdr3_aa: CASSVEVGHYGYTF
v_call: TRBV9
j_call: TRBJ1-2

cdr3_aa: CSVGEREAYEQYF
v_call: TRBV29-1
j_call: TRBJ2-7

cdr3_aa: CASSPLITQGELFF
v_call: TRBV19
j_call: TRBJ2-2

cdr3_aa: CASSQSGRSSYEQYF
v_call: TRBV7-9
j_call: TRBJ2-7

cdr3_aa: CAWSRTSGSTDTQYF
v_call: TRBV30
j_call: TRBJ2-3

cdr3_aa: CASSRRGSGRVETDTQYF
v_call: TRBV27
j_call: TRBJ2-3

cdr3_aa: CASSTGQGNTIYF
v_call: TRBV5-4
j_call: TRBJ1-3

cdr3_aa: CARAGRANQPQHF
v_call: TRBV30
j_call: TRBJ1-5

cdr3_aa: CASSETTGGPYGYTF
v_call: TRBV2
j_call: TRBJ1-2

cdr3_aa: CASRGTGTEQFF
v_call: TRBV2
j_call: TRBJ2-1

cdr3_aa: CASRTDRANTGELFF
v_call: TRBV5-4
j_call: TRBJ2-2

cdr3_aa: CASSLPEPGTGELFF
v_call: TRBV7-9
j_call: TRBJ2-2

cdr3_aa: CASSIGRDNTEAFF
v_call: TRBV7-2
j_call: TRBJ1-1

cdr3_aa: CASSPSLAGELFF
v_call: TRBV7-2
j_call: TRBJ2-2

cdr3_aa: CASSWGGRDTQYF
v_call: TRBV27
j_call: TRBJ2-3

cdr3_aa: CAISESTSGSGSEQFF
v_call: TRBV10-3
j_call: TRBJ2-1

cdr3_aa: CASSLAGEQETQYF
v_call: TRBV5-6
j_call: TRBJ2-5

cdr3_aa: CASSAQGLGNEQFF
v_call: TRBV9
j_call: TRBJ2-1

cdr3_aa: CASSSRESTYNEQFF
v_call: TRBV13
j_call: TRBJ2-1

cdr3_aa: CASSTGGFYEQYF
v_call: TRBV28
j_call: TRBJ2-7

cdr3_aa: CASSLNTGPQYF
v_call: TRBV11-2
j_call: TRBJ2-5

cdr3_aa: CASSPLAGYNEQFF
v_call: TRBV7-2
j_call: TRBJ2-1

cdr3_aa: CASSLGTSNAEAFF
v_call: TRBV7-2
j_call: TRBJ1-1

cdr3_aa: CASSSTPGLAGGPKDEQFF
v_call: TRBV7-2
j_call: TRBJ2-1